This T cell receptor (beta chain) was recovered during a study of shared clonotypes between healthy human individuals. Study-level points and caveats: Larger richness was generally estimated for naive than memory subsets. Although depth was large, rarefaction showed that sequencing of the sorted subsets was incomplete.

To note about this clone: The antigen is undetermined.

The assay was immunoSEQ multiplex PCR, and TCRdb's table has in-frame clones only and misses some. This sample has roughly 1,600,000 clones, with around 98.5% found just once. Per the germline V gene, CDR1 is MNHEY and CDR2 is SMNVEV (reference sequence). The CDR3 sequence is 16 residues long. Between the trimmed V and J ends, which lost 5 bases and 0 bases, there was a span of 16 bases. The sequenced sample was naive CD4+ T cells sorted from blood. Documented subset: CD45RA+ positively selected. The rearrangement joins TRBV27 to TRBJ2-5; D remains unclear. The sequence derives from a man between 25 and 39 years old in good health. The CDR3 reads CASSLTSRRYQETQYF. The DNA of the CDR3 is TGTGCCAGCAGTCTAACATCTCGACGGTACCAAGAGACCCAGTACTTC.